The 23 T cell receptor beta chains presented below share a single source sample, sequenced in a study of cytomegalovirus exposure and HLA in healthy donors. PCR employed 60 Vbeta and 13 Jbeta primers. Using immunoSEQ multiplex PCR, the repertoire was profiled, and TCRdb retains in-frame clones only, with some absent. The sample contains more than 80,000 clones, just over 70% of which appear only once. The sequencing sample was made of PBMCs. Every receptor here comes from a boy aged 5-17 years in good health and CMV-seronegative.

In its sample, this clone ranks as medium-sized. The chain uses TRBV2 and TRBJ1-5, with D possibly being TRBD1 (5 bases). The germline V gene encodes CDR1 SNHLY and CDR2 FYNNEI. This CDR3 region has 14 residues. V shed 4 bases and J shed 5 bases, with 12 bases lying between them. CDR3 sequence (DNA): TGTGCCAGCAGTGTTGACAGCCTTTATCAGCCCCAGCATTTT. Amino acids: CASSVDSLYQPQHF.

V usage is TRBV7-9 and J usage is TRBJ1-2; TRBD1 matches at 10 bases. The CDR3 spans 16 residues. CDR1 and CDR2 from the germline V gene are SEHNR and FQNEAQ (reference sequence). V was pared by 2 bases and J by 5 bases, with 8 bases of the junction left unmatched. The CDR3 region is CASSLSSVGQGYGYTF. The CDR3 DNA is TGTGCCAGCAGCTTAAGTTCCGTGGGACAGGGGTATGGCTACACCTTC.

This chain joins TRBV13 and TRBJ2-1; 10 nucleotides match TRBD1. The CDR3 totals 19 residues. V lost 5 bases to trimming and J lost 3 bases; unmatched junction nucleotides: 16. Germline loops: CDR1 PRHDT, CDR2 FYEKMQ (reference sequence). The chain's CDR3 is CASSRRGTGAQEYYNEQFF. Written as DNA, the CDR3 is TGTGCCAGCAGCCGCCGAGGGACAGGGGCTCAGGAGTACTACAATGAGCAGTTCTTC.

A few counts support this clone. J is TRBJ2-1 and V is TRBV7-2; D is possibly TRBD1 (6 bases). The CDR3 is made up of 15 amino acids. The germline V gene encodes CDR1 SGHTA and CDR2 FQGNSA. V lost 1 base and J lost 0, with 7 bases in between. CDR3 amino acids: CASSLGTASYNEQFF. As DNA, the CDR3 is TGTGCCAGCAGCTTAGGGACAGCCTCCTACAATGAGCAGTTCTTC.

CDR3 DNA sequence: TGCGCCAGCAGCTTGGCAGGATATAGCAATCAGCCCCAGCATTTT. This encodes CASSLAGYSNQPQHF. V and J are TRBV5-1 and TRBJ1-5; D uncertain. Germline assignment: CDR1 SGHRS and CDR2 YFSETQ. V lost 0 bases to trimming and J lost 0 bases, with 7 bases between them. The CDR3 runs 15 residues. Full variable domain (missing parts from reference TRBV5-1 and TRBJ1-5): KAGVTQTPRYLIKTRGQQVTLSCSPISGHRSVSWYQQTPGQGLQFLFEYFSETQRNKGNFPGRFSGRQFSNSRSEMNVSTLELGDSALYLCASSLAGYSNQPQHFGDGTRLSIL.

This chain links TRBV19 with TRBJ1-1; tentative D call: TRBD1 (6 bases). CDR3 length: 14 residues. In germline, CDR1 is LNHDA, CDR2 SQIVND (reference sequence). V was trimmed by 7 bases and J by 5 bases, leaving 17 bases between them. CDR3 region: CASTLGGARTEAFF. CDR3 bases: TGTGCCAGTACCCTAGGGGGGGCGCGAACTGAAGCTTTCTTT.

The V call is TRBV6-5, the J call TRBJ1-4; D ambiguous. CDR3 length: 13 residues. Per germline, CDR1 MNHEY and CDR2 SVGAGI. V dropped 5 bases and J dropped 3 bases, with 7 bases sitting between them. The CDR3: CASSVRSNEKLFF. As DNA, the CDR3 is TGTGCCAGCAGTGTGCGTTCTAATGAAAAACTGTTTTTT.

V usage is TRBV6-6 and J usage is TRBJ1-4, with D hard to call. Germline V CDR1 and CDR2: MNHNY, SVGAGI (reference sequence). The CDR3 has 15 amino acids. The V gene lost 0 bases and the J gene lost 8 bases, with 13 bases spanning the gap. CDR3 protein: CASSYSLGSREKLFF. Written as DNA, the CDR3 is TGTGCCAGCAGTTACTCGCTCGGGTCTCGCGAAAAACTGTTTTTT.

This clone was picked up a small number of times. The chain carries TRBV28 and TRBJ2-3, with TRBD2 as a possible D gene (5 bases). Germline V gives CDR1 MDHEN, CDR2 SYDVKM. The CDR3 consists of 14 residues. Trimming pared 5 bases from V and 2 bases from J, leaving 11 bases between. CDR3 sequence reads: CASSGGLFTDTQYF. CDR3 nucleotide sequence: TGTGCCAGCAGTGGAGGACTCTTCACAGATACGCAGTATTTT.

A few counts support this clone. This chain joins TRBV19 and TRBJ1-5; D gene ambiguous. CDR3 length equals 13 residues. Germline-derived CDR1 and CDR2 are LNHDA and SQIVND (reference sequence). V was clipped by 2 bases and J by 4 bases, with 6 bases between them. The CDR3 bases are TGTGCCAGTAGTATATGGCGGAATCAGCCCCAGCATTTT. This sequence encodes CASSIWRNQPQHF.

This chain links TRBV5-6 with TRBJ2-5; no reliable D call. The CDR3 runs to 15 residues. CDR1 and CDR2 (germline): SGHDT, YYEEEE. Trimming took 4 bases from V and 0 from J, leaving 13 bases between them. In nucleotides, the CDR3 is TGTGCCAGCAGCCCCGGGTGGCCTTACCAAGAGACCCAGTACTTC. Amino acids: CASSPGWPYQETQYF.

The genes are TRBV4-1 and TRBJ1-2; TRBD1 matches at 7 bases. This CDR3 is 15 amino acids long. Per the germline V gene, CDR1 is MGHRA and CDR2 is YSYEKL. Trimming removed 1 base from V and 5 bases from J; junction bases left unmatched: 7. Here the CDR3 DNA reads TGCGCCAGCAGCCAAGGGAGACAGGGAATTTATGGCTACACCTTC. Translated, it gives CASSQGRQGIYGYTF.

The rearrangement joins TRBV5-4 to TRBJ2-7; 8 nucleotides line up with TRBD1. The CDR3 sequence is 14 residues long. Unmatched junction bases numbered 7, after V lost 2 bases and J lost 6 bases. Per the germline V gene, CDR1 is SGHNT and CDR2 is YYREEE (reference sequence). The CDR3 loop is CASSFGQGALEQYF. The CDR3, as DNA: TGTGCCAGCAGCTTCGGACAGGGCGCTCTCGAGCAGTACTTC. Filled out from reference TRBV5-4 and TRBJ2-7, the complete variable domain reads ETGVTQSPTHLIKTRGQQVTLRCSSQSGHNTVSWYQQALGQGPQFIFQYYREEENGRGNFPPRFSGLQFPNYSSELNVNALELDDSALYLCASSFGQGALEQYFGPGTRLTVT.

This chain connects TRBV27 to TRBJ2-3; D ambiguous. Germline V gene sequence: CDR1 MNHEY, CDR2 SMNVEV (reference sequence). The CDR3 runs to 12 residues. Deletions cut 4 bases from V and 6 bases from J, with 8 bases between. CDR3 sequence reads: CASSSREDTQYF. Written as DNA, the CDR3 is TGTGCCAGCAGTTCCCGCGAGGATACGCAGTATTTT.

The V call is TRBV13, the J call TRBJ2-7; 9 bases are shared with TRBD1. The CDR3 runs to 15 residues. Germline CDR1 reads PRHDT; CDR2 reads FYEKMQ (reference sequence). The V gene end was trimmed by 4 bases and the J gene end by 2 bases; junction bases not matched to a gene: 6. CDR3 sequence reads: CASSSVTGGPYEQYF. The CDR3 bases are TGTGCCAGCAGCTCCGTGACAGGGGGTCCCTACGAGCAGTACTTC.

The genes are TRBV6-4 and TRBJ2-3; D is perhaps TRBD2 (6 bases). In germline, CDR1 is MRHNA, CDR2 SNTAGT. V lost 9 bases, J lost 0 bases, and 19 bases lay in between. This CDR3 spans 16 amino acids. CDR3 sequence (DNA): TGTGCCAGAAGGGAAAGCGGGTGGGGAAGCACAGATACGCAGTATTTT. This codes for CARRESGWGSTDTQYF.

This chain connects TRBV30 to TRBJ1-5; 7 positions match TRBD1. From germline, CDR1 is GTSNPN and CDR2 SVGIG (reference sequence). V dropped 2 bases and J dropped 4; count of bases not matched to a gene: 5. The length of the CDR3 is 14 residues. CDR3 sequence (DNA): TGTGCCTGGAGTTCGTCAGGGGGGAATCAGCCCCAGCATTTT. Protein sequence: CAWSSSGGNQPQHF.

The chain links TRBV18 to TRBJ1-6; 7 bases agree with TRBD1. Trimming cost V 3 bases and J 5 bases; bases outside gene matches: 4. CDR1 is KGHSH and CDR2 is LQKENI in the germline V gene. The CDR3 has 15 residues. In DNA form, the CDR3 reads TGTGCCAGCTCACCCGGACAGGTGGATAATTCACCCCTCCACTTT. It encodes CASSPGQVDNSPLHF.

This clone was found once. The rearrangement links TRBV6-1 to TRBJ1-5, with D perhaps TRBD1 (6 bases). V was cut by 1 base and J by 2 bases, with 6 bases left in between. The CDR3 covers 14 residues. Germline CDR1 MNHNS, CDR2 SASEGT. CDR3: CASSEGTGNQPQHF. CDR3 nucleotide sequence: TGTGCCAGCAGTGAAGGGACAGGCAATCAGCCCCAGCATTTT.

This chain connects TRBV28 to TRBJ1-1; D gene ambiguous. Germline V gene sequence: CDR1 MDHEN, CDR2 SYDVKM. Trimming cost V 2 bases and J 0 bases, with 10 bases left between them. This CDR3 is 15 amino acids long. Here the CDR3 DNA reads TGTGCCAGCAGTTTAAACGGTCCCGTGAACACTGAAGCTTTCTTT. Translating it yields CASSLNGPVNTEAFF.

The rearrangement joins TRBV4-3 to TRBJ1-2, with D possibly TRBD1 on 5 matching bases. This CDR3 has 15 amino acids. Germline loops: CDR1 LGHNA, CDR2 YSLEER. Trimming cost V 0 bases and J 8 bases, with 16 bases left between them. The DNA of the CDR3 is TGCGCCAGCAGCCAAGATCAGGTGGGGCGCCGAGGCTACACCTTC. This gives the protein CASSQDQVGRRGYTF.

This chain joins TRBV7-9 and TRBJ1-6; TRBD1 is a possible D gene (5 bases). Looked up from germline, CDR1 is SEHNR and CDR2 is FQNEAQ (reference sequence). V lost 4 bases and J 6 bases, leaving 13 bases between the germline ends. The CDR3 sequence is 15 residues long. This CDR3 reads CASSSGTGGNSPLHF. CDR3 bases: TGTGCCAGCAGCTCCGGGACCGGGGGTAATTCACCCCTCCACTTT.

This chain uses TRBV5-5 with TRBJ2-4; perhaps TRBD2 as D (7 bases). The V and J ends lost 2 bases and 0 bases respectively, with 12 bases between them. The CDR3 consists of 16 residues. Germline V gene sequence: CDR1 SGHKS, CDR2 YYEKEE (reference sequence). This chain's CDR3 is CASSFSAGAAKNIQYF. In DNA form, the CDR3 reads TGTGCCAGCAGCTTTTCGGCGGGGGCAGCCAAAAACATTCAGTACTTC.